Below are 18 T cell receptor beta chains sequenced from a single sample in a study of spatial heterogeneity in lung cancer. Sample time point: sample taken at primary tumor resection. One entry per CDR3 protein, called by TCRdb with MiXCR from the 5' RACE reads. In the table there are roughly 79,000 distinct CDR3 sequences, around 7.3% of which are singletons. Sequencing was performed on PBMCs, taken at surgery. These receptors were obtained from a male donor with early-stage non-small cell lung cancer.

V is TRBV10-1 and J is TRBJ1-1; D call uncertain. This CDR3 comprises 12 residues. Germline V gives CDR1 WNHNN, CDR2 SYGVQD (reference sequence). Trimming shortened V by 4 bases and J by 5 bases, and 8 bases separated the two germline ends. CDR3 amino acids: CASSAAKTEAFF. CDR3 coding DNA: TGCGCCAGCAGTGCGGCGAAAACTGAAGCTTTCTTT.

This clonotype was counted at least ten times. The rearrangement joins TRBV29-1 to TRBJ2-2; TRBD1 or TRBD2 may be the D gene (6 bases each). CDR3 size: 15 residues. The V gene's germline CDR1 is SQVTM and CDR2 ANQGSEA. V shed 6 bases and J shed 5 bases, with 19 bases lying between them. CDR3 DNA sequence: TGCAGCGTGGGGGGCCCGACAGGAGGTACCGGGGAGCTGTTTTTT. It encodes CSVGGPTGGTGELFF.

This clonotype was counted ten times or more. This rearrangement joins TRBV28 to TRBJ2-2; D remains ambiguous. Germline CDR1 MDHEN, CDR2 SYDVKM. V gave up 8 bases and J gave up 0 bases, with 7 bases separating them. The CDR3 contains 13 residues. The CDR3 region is CASYRANTGELFF. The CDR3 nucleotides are TGTGCCAGCTACAGAGCGAACACCGGGGAGCTGTTTTTT. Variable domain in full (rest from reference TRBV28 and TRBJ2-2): DVKVTQSSRYLVKRTGEKVFLECVQDMDHENMFWYRQDPGLGLRLIYFSYDVKMKEKGDIPEGYSVSREKKERFSLILESASTNQTSMYLCASYRANTGELFFGEGSRLTVL.

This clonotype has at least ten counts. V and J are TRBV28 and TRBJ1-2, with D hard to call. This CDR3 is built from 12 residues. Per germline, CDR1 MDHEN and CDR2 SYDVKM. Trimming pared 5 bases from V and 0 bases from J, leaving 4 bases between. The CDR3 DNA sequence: TGTGCCAGCAGTACCCCTAACTATGGCTACACCTTC. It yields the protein CASSTPNYGYTF.

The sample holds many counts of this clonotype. The CDR3 DNA reads TGCAGTGCTGCGCGGTCTAATGAAAAACTGTTTTTT. This encodes CSAARSNEKLFF. The chain recombines TRBV20-1 with TRBJ1-4; D is uncertain. The length of the CDR3 is 12 residues. Germline V gene lookup returns CDR1 DFQATT and CDR2 SNEGSKA (reference sequence). The germline V and J ends were trimmed by 5 bases and 3 bases, with 7 bases remaining between them.

CDR3 sequence reads: CAISESPFDRGGQPQHF. CDR3 bases: TGTGCCATCAGTGAGTCCCCCTTCGACAGGGGTGGACAGCCCCAGCATTTT. The chain uses TRBV10-3 and TRBJ1-5, with 8 bases matching TRBD1. The CDR3 is 17 residues long. Trimming took 0 bases from V and 7 from J; bases not matched to a gene: 11. Germline V gene data show CDR1 as ENHRY and CDR2 as SYGVKD.

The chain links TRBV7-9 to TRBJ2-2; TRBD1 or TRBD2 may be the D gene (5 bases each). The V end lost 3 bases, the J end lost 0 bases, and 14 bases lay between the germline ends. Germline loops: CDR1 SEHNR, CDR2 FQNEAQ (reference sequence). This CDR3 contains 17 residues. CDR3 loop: CASSFTGGGSNTGELFF. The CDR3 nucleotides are TGTGCCAGCAGCTTCACAGGAGGAGGATCGAACACCGGGGAGCTGTTTTTT.

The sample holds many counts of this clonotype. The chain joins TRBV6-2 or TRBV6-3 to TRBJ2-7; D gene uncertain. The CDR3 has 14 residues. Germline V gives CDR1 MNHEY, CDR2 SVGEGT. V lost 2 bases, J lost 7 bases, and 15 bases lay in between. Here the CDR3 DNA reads TGTGCCAGCAGTTACGATCGGATCATGATAGAGCAGTACTTC. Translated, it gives CASSYDRIMIEQYF.

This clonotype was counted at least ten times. The CDR3 nucleotides read TGTGCCAGCAGATCGGGGAACAGGGTATACAATGAGCAGTTCTTC. This translates into CASRSGNRVYNEQFF. The chain carries TRBV4-2 and TRBJ2-1, with D possibly being TRBD1 (6 bases). The germline gives CDR1 LGHNA, CDR2 YNFKEQ. V was shortened by 6 bases and J by 4 bases, with 16 bases between the two germline ends. CDR3 size: 15 residues.

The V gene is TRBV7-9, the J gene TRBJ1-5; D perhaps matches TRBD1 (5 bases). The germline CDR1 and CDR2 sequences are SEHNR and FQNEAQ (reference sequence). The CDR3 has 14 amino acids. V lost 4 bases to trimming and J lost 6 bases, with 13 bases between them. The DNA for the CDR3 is TGTGCCAGCAGCTCCGACAGATCGGGTCAGCCCCAGCATTTT. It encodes CASSSDRSGQPQHF.

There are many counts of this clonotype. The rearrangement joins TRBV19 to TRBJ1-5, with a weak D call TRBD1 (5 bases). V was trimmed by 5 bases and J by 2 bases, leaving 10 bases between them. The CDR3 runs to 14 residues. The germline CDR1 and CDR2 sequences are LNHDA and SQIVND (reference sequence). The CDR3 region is CASSRGTGNQPQHF. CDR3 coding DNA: TGTGCCAGTAGTCGAGGGACTGGCAATCAGCCCCAGCATTTT. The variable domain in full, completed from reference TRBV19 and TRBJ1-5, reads DGGITQSPKYLFRKEGQNVTLSCEQNLNHDAMYWYRQDPGQGLRLIYYSQIVNDFQKGDIAEGYSVSREKKESFPLTVTSAQKNPTAFYLCASSRGTGNQPQHFGDGTRLSIL.

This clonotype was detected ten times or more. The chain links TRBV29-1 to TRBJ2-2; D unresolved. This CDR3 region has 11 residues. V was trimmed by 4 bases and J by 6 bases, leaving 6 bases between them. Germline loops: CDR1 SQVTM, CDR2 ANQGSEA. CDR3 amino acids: CSVGAPGELFF. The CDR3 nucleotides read TGCAGCGTTGGGGCCCCCGGGGAGCTGTTTTTT.

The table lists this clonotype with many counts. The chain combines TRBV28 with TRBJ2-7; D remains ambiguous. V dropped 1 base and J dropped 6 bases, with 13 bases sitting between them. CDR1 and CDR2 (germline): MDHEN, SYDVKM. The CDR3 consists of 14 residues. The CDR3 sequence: CASSLSSHVSEQYF. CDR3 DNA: TGTGCCAGCAGTTTATCCTCGCATGTTAGCGAGCAGTACTTC. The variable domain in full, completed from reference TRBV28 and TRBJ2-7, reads DVKVTQSSRYLVKRTGEKVFLECVQDMDHENMFWYRQDPGLGLRLIYFSYDVKMKEKGDIPEGYSVSREKKERFSLILESASTNQTSMYLCASSLSSHVSEQYFGPGTRLTVT.

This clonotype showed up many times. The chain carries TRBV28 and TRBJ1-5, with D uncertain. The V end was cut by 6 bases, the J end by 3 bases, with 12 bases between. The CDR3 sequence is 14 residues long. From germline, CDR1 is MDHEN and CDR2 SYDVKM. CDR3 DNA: TGTGCCAGCAGCACCACAGCGTACAATCAGCCCCAGCATTTT. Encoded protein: CASSTTAYNQPQHF.

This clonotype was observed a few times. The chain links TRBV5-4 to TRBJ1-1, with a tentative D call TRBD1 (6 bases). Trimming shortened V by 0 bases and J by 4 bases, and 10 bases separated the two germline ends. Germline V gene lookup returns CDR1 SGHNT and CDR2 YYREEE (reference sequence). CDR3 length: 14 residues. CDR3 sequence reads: CASSLEGGFTEAFF. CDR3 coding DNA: TGTGCCAGCAGCTTGGAAGGGGGATTCACTGAAGCTTTCTTT.

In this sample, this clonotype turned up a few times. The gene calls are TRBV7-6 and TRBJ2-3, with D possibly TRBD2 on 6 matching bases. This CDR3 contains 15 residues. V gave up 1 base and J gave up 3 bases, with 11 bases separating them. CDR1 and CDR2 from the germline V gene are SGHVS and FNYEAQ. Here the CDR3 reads CASSLVRGSTDTQYF. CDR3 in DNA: TGTGCCAGCAGCTTAGTCCGGGGGTCGACAGATACGCAGTATTTT.

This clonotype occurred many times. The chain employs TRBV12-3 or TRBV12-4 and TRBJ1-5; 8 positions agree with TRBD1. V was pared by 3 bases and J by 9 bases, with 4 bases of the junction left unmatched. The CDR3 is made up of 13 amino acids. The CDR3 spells CASSLGTGRPQHF. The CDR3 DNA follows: TGTGCCAGCAGTTTGGGGACAGGCCGGCCCCAGCATTTT.

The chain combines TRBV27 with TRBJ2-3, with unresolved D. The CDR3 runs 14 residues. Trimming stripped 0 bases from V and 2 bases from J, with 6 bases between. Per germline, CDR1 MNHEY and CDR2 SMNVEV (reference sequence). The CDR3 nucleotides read TGTGCCAGCAGTTTATCGCAGAACACAGATACGCAGTATTTT. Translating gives CASSLSQNTDTQYF.